The subject of this entry is one T cell receptor (beta chain). Its antigen is currently unknown. V was cut by 1 base and J by 0 bases, with 12 bases left in between. CDR3 length: 17 amino acids. Per the germline V gene, CDR1 is SEHNR and CDR2 is FQNEAQ (reference sequence). The entry originates in a study of PD-L1 blockade in urothelial cancer. Time point indicated: peripheral blood 6 weeks after treatment start. Sequencing was performed with immunoSEQ multiplex PCR; in TCRdb, only in-frame clones are kept and a portion is missing. The sample holds tens of thousands of clones, around 93% seen once. Notes on the study in general: Better survival was forecast by a pretreatment blood TCR clonality below the median.

This sequence joins TRBV7-9 and TRBJ1-4, with a tentative D call TRBD1 (5 bases). This specimen consisted of PBMCs, obtained around atezolizumab (anti-PD-L1) treatment. The clonotype originates from a woman aged 80 or over with urothelial cancer. The CDR3 sequence: CASSLGGGAATNEKLFF. The CDR3 region has the DNA TGTGCCAGCAGCTTAGGTGGAGGGGCAGCAACTAATGAAAAACTGTTTTTT. The full variable domain, in which reference TRBV7-9 and TRBJ1-4 provide the parts outside the CDR3, is DTGVSQNPRHKITKRGQNVTFRCDPISEHNRLYWYRQTLGQGPEFLTYFQNEAQLEKSRLLSDRFSAERPKGSFSTLEIQRTEQGDSAMYLCASSLGGGAATNEKLFFGSGTQLSVL.